These T cell receptor beta chains were read from a single sample in a study of siplizumab effects on memory and regulatory T cells. Measured with immunoSEQ multiplex PCR; TCRdb has only the in-frame clones, and not every one. The sample comprises under 110,000 clones, 85% to 95% of which are singletons, and about 12% rests with the top ten. Sequencing was done on a sample of non-Treg CD4+ T cells sorted from blood. All receptors derive from a human donor in good health. Each CDR3 is given with its conserved first and last residue. D genes are given only for firm matches. Part of the rows lack a size; the others show once, few, many or a class for expanded clones.

d_gene: TRBD1; abundance: .; j_gene: TRBJ1-5; v_gene: TRBV4-2; CDR3aa: CASSLGTGVNQPQHF; CDR3nt: TGTGCCAGCAGCCTCGGGACAGGGGTTAATCAGCCCCAGCATTTT
d_gene: .; abundance: .; j_gene: TRBJ1-2; v_gene: TRBV28; CDR3aa: CASMDGANYGYTF; CDR3nt: TGTGCCAGCATGGACGGAGCTAACTATGGCTACACCTTC
d_gene: .; abundance: .; j_gene: TRBJ2-5; v_gene: TRBV6-1; CDR3aa: CASSDIGVGETQYF; CDR3nt: TGTGCCAGCAGTGACATTGGGGTAGGAGAGACCCAGTACTTC
d_gene: .; abundance: .; j_gene: TRBJ1-2; v_gene: TRBV7-3; CDR3aa: CASSLTGGGQSYTF; CDR3nt: TGTGCCAGCAGCTTAACGGGTGGAGGCCAAAGCTACACCTTC
d_gene: .; abundance: .; j_gene: TRBJ2-2; v_gene: TRBV19; CDR3aa: CASSLTGPTTGELFF; CDR3nt: TGTGCCAGTAGCCTTACGGGACCCACCACCGGGGAGCTGTTTTTT
d_gene: .; abundance: once; j_gene: TRBJ1-4; v_gene: TRBV19; CDR3aa: CASSMRWQSNEKLFF; CDR3nt: TGTGCCAGTAGTATGAGGTGGCAGAGTAATGAAAAACTGTTTTTT
d_gene: .; abundance: .; j_gene: TRBJ1-5; v_gene: TRBV7-9; CDR3aa: CASTHGPNQPQHF; CDR3nt: TGTGCCAGCACACACGGACCTAATCAGCCCCAGCATTTT
d_gene: .; abundance: .; j_gene: TRBJ2-2; v_gene: TRBV11-3; CDR3aa: CASSSNSPSGELFF; CDR3nt: TGTGCCAGCAGCTCCAATAGCCCCTCCGGGGAGCTGTTTTTT
d_gene: TRBD1; abundance: .; j_gene: TRBJ2-1; v_gene: TRBV2; CDR3aa: CASSVGQGGGEQFF; CDR3nt: TGTGCCAGCAGTGTGGGACAGGGGGGTGGTGAGCAGTTCTTC
d_gene: .; abundance: .; j_gene: TRBJ2-7; v_gene: TRBV5-4; CDR3aa: CASSSGGPRVYEQYF; CDR3nt: TGTGCCAGCAGCTCGGGCGGTCCCCGCGTCTACGAGCAGTACTTC
d_gene: TRBD1; abundance: few; j_gene: TRBJ1-1; v_gene: TRBV19; CDR3aa: CASSIGQGTAEAFF; CDR3nt: TGTGCCAGTAGTATCGGACAGGGTACCGCTGAAGCTTTCTTT
d_gene: .; abundance: .; j_gene: TRBJ1-6; v_gene: TRBV6-1; CDR3aa: CASSEVILGPNSPLHF; CDR3nt: TGTGCCAGCAGTGAAGTCATTCTGGGTCCCAATTCACCCCTCCACTTT
d_gene: .; abundance: .; j_gene: TRBJ2-1; v_gene: TRBV7-2; CDR3aa: CASSLRGHQFF; CDR3nt: TGTGCCAGCAGCCTGCGGGGCCACCAGTTCTTC
d_gene: .; abundance: .; j_gene: TRBJ2-7; v_gene: TRBV19; CDR3aa: CASSQSRGEQYF; CDR3nt: TGTGCCAGTAGTCAGAGCCGTGGAGAGCAGTACTTC
d_gene: TRBD2; abundance: .; j_gene: TRBJ2-2; v_gene: TRBV19; CDR3aa: CASSMGVAGEGTGELFF; CDR3nt: TGTGCCAGTAGTATGGGAGTAGCGGGAGAGGGAACCGGGGAGCTGTTTTTT
d_gene: .; abundance: .; j_gene: TRBJ2-5; v_gene: TRBV7-9; CDR3aa: CASSLGRTAQETQYF; CDR3nt: TGTGCCAGCAGCTTAGGGAGGACAGCACAAGAGACCCAGTACTTC
d_gene: .; abundance: .; j_gene: TRBJ1-2; v_gene: TRBV5-5; CDR3aa: CASSLYQAPAYGYTF; CDR3nt: TGTGCCAGCAGCCTCTACCAGGCCCCTGCCTATGGCTACACCTTC
d_gene: TRBD2; abundance: .; j_gene: TRBJ2-2; v_gene: TRBV2; CDR3aa: CASSRPGLENGELFF; CDR3nt: TGTGCCAGCAGTAGACCTGGACTAGAGAACGGGGAGCTGTTTTTT
d_gene: .; abundance: .; j_gene: TRBJ2-5; v_gene: TRBV19; CDR3aa: CASSISQNQETQYF; CDR3nt: TGTGCCAGTAGTATATCACAGAACCAAGAGACCCAGTACTTC
d_gene: .; abundance: .; j_gene: TRBJ1-2; v_gene: TRBV7-2; CDR3aa: CASSLVGSSSGYTF; CDR3nt: TGTGCCAGCAGCTTAGTCGGCAGCTCTTCCGGCTACACCTTC
d_gene: .; abundance: once; j_gene: TRBJ2-1; v_gene: TRBV6-1; CDR3aa: CASSTDPSSYNEQFF; CDR3nt: TGTGCCAGCAGTACCGACCCGAGCTCCTACAATGAGCAGTTCTTC
d_gene: TRBD1; abundance: .; j_gene: TRBJ2-3; v_gene: TRBV5-6; CDR3aa: CASSEGTGHGDTQYF; CDR3nt: TGTGCCAGCAGCGAGGGGACAGGGCATGGAGATACGCAGTATTTT
d_gene: TRBD2; abundance: .; j_gene: TRBJ2-7; v_gene: TRBV7-9; CDR3aa: CASSSWTSGNYEQYF; CDR3nt: TGTGCCAGCAGCTCCTGGACTAGCGGGAACTACGAGCAGTACTTC
d_gene: TRBD1; abundance: .; j_gene: TRBJ1-1; v_gene: TRBV19; CDR3aa: CASSMRGRIGGTEAFF; CDR3nt: TGTGCCAGTAGTATGAGGGGGCGAATAGGGGGCACTGAAGCTTTCTTT
d_gene: TRBD1; abundance: .; j_gene: TRBJ1-2; v_gene: TRBV5-6; CDR3aa: CASSLWTGVVNYGYTF; CDR3nt: TGTGCCAGCAGCTTGTGGACAGGGGTTGTAAACTATGGCTACACCTTC
d_gene: .; abundance: .; j_gene: TRBJ1-4; v_gene: TRBV18; CDR3aa: CASSPQPNEKLFF; CDR3nt: TGTGCCAGCTCACCTCAGCCTAATGAAAAACTGTTTTTT
d_gene: .; abundance: .; j_gene: TRBJ1-1; v_gene: TRBV19; CDR3aa: CASSMAIMNTEAFF; CDR3nt: TGTGCCAGTAGTATGGCAATCATGAACACTGAAGCTTTCTTT
d_gene: .; abundance: once; j_gene: TRBJ2-7; v_gene: TRBV5-1; CDR3aa: CASRVGREVYEQYF; CDR3nt: TGCGCCAGCAGAGTCGGCAGGGAGGTCTACGAGCAGTACTTC
d_gene: .; abundance: .; j_gene: TRBJ1-1; v_gene: TRBV28; CDR3aa: CTTGTPNEAFF; CDR3nt: TGCACAACAGGAACCCCCAATGAAGCTTTCTTT
d_gene: .; abundance: .; j_gene: TRBJ1-2; v_gene: TRBV7-9; CDR3aa: CAMGLNYGYTF; CDR3nt: TGTGCTATGGGGCTTAACTATGGCTACACCTTC
d_gene: .; abundance: .; j_gene: TRBJ1-5; v_gene: TRBV19; CDR3aa: CASTTGQGGNQPQHF; CDR3nt: TGTGCCAGTACCACCGGGCAAGGGGGCAATCAGCCCCAGCATTTT
d_gene: .; abundance: .; j_gene: TRBJ2-3; v_gene: TRBV7-2; CDR3aa: CASSHGTSTDTQYF; CDR3nt: TGTGCCAGCAGCCACGGGACGAGCACAGATACGCAGTATTTT
d_gene: .; abundance: few; j_gene: TRBJ1-1; v_gene: TRBV30; CDR3aa: CAWDEAFF; CDR3nt: TGTGCCTGGGATGAAGCTTTCTTT
d_gene: .; abundance: .; j_gene: TRBJ1-5; v_gene: TRBV10-3; CDR3aa: CAISESGQRNQPQHF; CDR3nt: TGTGCCATCAGTGAGTCGGGACAAAGAAATCAGCCCCAGCATTTT
d_gene: .; abundance: .; j_gene: TRBJ1-5; v_gene: TRBV7-2; CDR3aa: CASRPDSNQPQHF; CDR3nt: TGTGCCAGCAGACCTGACAGTAACCAGCCCCAGCATTTT
d_gene: .; abundance: .; j_gene: TRBJ1-1; v_gene: TRBV18; CDR3aa: CATSSADTEAFF; CDR3nt: TGTGCCACCTCCTCGGCGGACACTGAAGCTTTCTTT
d_gene: .; abundance: .; j_gene: TRBJ1-2; v_gene: TRBV19; CDR3aa: CASSIGQDVYGYTF; CDR3nt: TGTGCCAGTAGTATCGGGCAGGACGTCTATGGCTACACCTTC
d_gene: .; abundance: few; j_gene: TRBJ2-4; v_gene: TRBV6-5; CDR3aa: CASSALGGTKNIQYF; CDR3nt: TGTGCCAGCAGTGCACTGGGAGGAACCAAAAACATTCAGTACTTC
d_gene: .; abundance: .; j_gene: TRBJ1-5; v_gene: TRBV6-6; CDR3aa: CASSPDPYSNQPQHF; CDR3nt: TGTGCCAGCAGTCCGGACCCGTATAGCAATCAGCCCCAGCATTTT
d_gene: .; abundance: .; j_gene: TRBJ2-7; v_gene: TRBV19; CDR3aa: CASSKVKGDWPYEQYF; CDR3nt: TGTGCCAGTAGTAAAGTTAAAGGGGATTGGCCCTACGAGCAGTACTTC
d_gene: TRBD2; abundance: once; j_gene: TRBJ2-1; v_gene: TRBV10-3; CDR3aa: CAISDPSGGSYNEQFF; CDR3nt: TGTGCCATCAGTGATCCTAGCGGGGGCTCTTACAATGAGCAGTTCTTC
d_gene: .; abundance: .; j_gene: TRBJ1-1; v_gene: TRBV18; CDR3aa: CASSPSGGNTEAFF; CDR3nt: TGTGCCAGCTCACCATCCGGGGGGAACACTGAAGCTTTCTTT
d_gene: .; abundance: .; j_gene: TRBJ1-1; v_gene: TRBV5-1; CDR3aa: CASSFGELNRDTEAFF; CDR3nt: TGCGCCAGCAGCTTCGGGGAGTTGAACAGGGACACTGAAGCTTTCTTT
d_gene: .; abundance: once; j_gene: TRBJ2-2; v_gene: TRBV11-2; CDR3aa: CASSLVTGNTGELFF; CDR3nt: TGTGCCAGCAGCTTGGTTACAGGGAACACCGGGGAGCTGTTTTTT
d_gene: .; abundance: .; j_gene: TRBJ1-3; v_gene: TRBV19; CDR3aa: CASKPQGAGNTIYF; CDR3nt: TGTGCCAGTAAGCCACAGGGTGCTGGAAACACCATATATTTT
d_gene: .; abundance: .; j_gene: TRBJ1-1; v_gene: TRBV5-1; CDR3aa: CASSLGQGYTEAFF; CDR3nt: TGCGCCAGCAGCTTGGGTCAAGGCTACACTGAAGCTTTCTTT
d_gene: TRBD2; abundance: .; j_gene: TRBJ2-2; v_gene: TRBV7-2; CDR3aa: CASSLRGSGRPNTGELFF; CDR3nt: TGTGCCAGCAGCTTACGGGGCAGCGGGAGGCCCAACACCGGGGAGCTGTTTTTT
d_gene: TRBD2; abundance: .; j_gene: TRBJ2-3; v_gene: TRBV5-1; CDR3aa: CASSLALAGGPSTDTQYF; CDR3nt: TGCGCCAGCAGCTTGGCACTAGCGGGAGGGCCTAGCACAGATACGCAGTATTTT
d_gene: .; abundance: .; j_gene: TRBJ2-5; v_gene: TRBV4-1; CDR3aa: CASSQGTVSAETQYF; CDR3nt: TGCGCCAGCAGCCAAGGAACGGTGTCCGCAGAGACCCAGTACTTC
d_gene: TRBD1; abundance: .; j_gene: TRBJ1-1; v_gene: TRBV6-1; CDR3aa: CASLDRGRVNTEAFF; CDR3nt: TGTGCCAGCCTGGACAGGGGGCGCGTGAACACTGAAGCTTTCTTT
d_gene: .; abundance: .; j_gene: TRBJ1-1; v_gene: TRBV28; CDR3aa: CASSYRNTEAFF; CDR3nt: TGTGCCAGCAGTTATAGGAACACTGAAGCTTTCTTT
d_gene: .; abundance: .; j_gene: TRBJ2-7; v_gene: TRBV4-1; CDR3aa: CASSQDRRKTYEQYF; CDR3nt: TGCGCCAGCAGCCAAGATCGGCGGAAAACCTACGAGCAGTACTTC
d_gene: .; abundance: .; j_gene: TRBJ2-7; v_gene: TRBV4-3; CDR3aa: CASSQDRAVSYEQYF; CDR3nt: TGCGCCAGCAGCCAAGATCGGGCCGTCTCCTACGAGCAGTACTTC
d_gene: .; abundance: .; j_gene: TRBJ2-7; v_gene: TRBV29-1; CDR3aa: CSVKPGRTYEQYF; CDR3nt: TGCAGCGTGAAACCGGGGCGCACCTACGAGCAGTACTTC
d_gene: .; abundance: .; j_gene: TRBJ1-6; v_gene: TRBV28; CDR3aa: CASSGSGVFSPLHF; CDR3nt: TGTGCCAGCAGCGGGTCAGGGGTTTTTTCACCCCTCCACTTT
d_gene: TRBD1; abundance: .; j_gene: TRBJ1-2; v_gene: TRBV27; CDR3aa: CASSKTGIYNYGYTF; CDR3nt: TGTGCCAGCAGTAAGACAGGGATCTATAACTATGGCTACACCTTC
d_gene: .; abundance: .; j_gene: TRBJ2-7; v_gene: TRBV18; CDR3aa: CASSPSRGEQYF; CDR3nt: TGTGCCAGCTCACCATCCCGGGGCGAGCAGTACTTC